The entry below describes one T cell receptor beta chain. No antigen is known for it. Time point denoted: week 47, end of study. A single vaccine dose contained 300 ug of mutant IDH1 20-mer peptide, and topical imiquimod was used with it. This table comes from immunoSEQ multiplex PCR, and its TCRdb copy is limited to in-frame clones, with some not included. The sample yields some 38,000 clones, 65% to 80% seen once. The data belong to a study of a mutant IDH1 vaccine in newly diagnosed glioma. This CDR3 comprises 13 residues. This rearrangement joins TRBV21-1 to TRBJ2-1. TRBV21-1 is shown as a pseudogene. Sequenced material: PBMCs, taken from a glioma patient whose treatment included an IDH1 peptide vaccine. This clonotype was obtained from a man aged 35-49 years with glioma. CDR3 loop: CASRSGPSFPQFF. Here the CDR3 DNA reads TGTGCCAGCAGGTCCGGGCCCTCCTTCCCTCAGTTCTTC.